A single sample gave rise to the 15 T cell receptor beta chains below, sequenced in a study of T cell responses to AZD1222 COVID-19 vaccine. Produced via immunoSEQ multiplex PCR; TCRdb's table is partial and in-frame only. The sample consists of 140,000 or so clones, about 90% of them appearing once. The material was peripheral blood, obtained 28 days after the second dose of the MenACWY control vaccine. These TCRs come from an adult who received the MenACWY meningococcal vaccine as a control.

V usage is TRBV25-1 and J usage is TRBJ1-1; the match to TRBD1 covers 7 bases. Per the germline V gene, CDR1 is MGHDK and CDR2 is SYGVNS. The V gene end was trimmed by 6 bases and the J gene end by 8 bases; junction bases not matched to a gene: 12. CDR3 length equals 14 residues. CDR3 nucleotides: TGTGCCAGCAGCAGGAGACAGGGTGTATCCGAAGCTTTCTTT. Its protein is CASSRRQGVSEAFF.

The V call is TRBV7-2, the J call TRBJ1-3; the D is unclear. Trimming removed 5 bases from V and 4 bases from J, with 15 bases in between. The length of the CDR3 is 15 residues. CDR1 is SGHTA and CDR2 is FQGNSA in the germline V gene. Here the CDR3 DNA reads TGTGCCAGCAGCCCTCGGTGGGTGTCAGGAAACACCATATATTTT. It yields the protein CASSPRWVSGNTIYF.

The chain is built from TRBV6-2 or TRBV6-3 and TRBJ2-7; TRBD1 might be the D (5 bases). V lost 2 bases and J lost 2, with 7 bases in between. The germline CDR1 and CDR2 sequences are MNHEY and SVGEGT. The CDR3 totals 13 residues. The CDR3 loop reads CASSYTGAYEQYF. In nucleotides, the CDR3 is TGTGCCAGCAGTTACACAGGCGCCTACGAGCAGTACTTC.

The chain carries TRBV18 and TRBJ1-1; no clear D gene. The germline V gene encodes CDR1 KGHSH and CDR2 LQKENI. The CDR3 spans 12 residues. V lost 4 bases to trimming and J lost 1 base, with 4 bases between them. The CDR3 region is CASSRGNTEAFF. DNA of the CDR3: TGTGCCAGCTCACGGGGGAACACTGAAGCTTTCTTT.

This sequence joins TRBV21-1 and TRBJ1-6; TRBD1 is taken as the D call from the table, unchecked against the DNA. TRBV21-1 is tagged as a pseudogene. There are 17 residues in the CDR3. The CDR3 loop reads CASSKEPGSSYNSPLHF. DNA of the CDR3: TGTGCCAGCAGCAAAGAACCAGGCAGCTCCTATAATTCACCCCTCCACTTT.

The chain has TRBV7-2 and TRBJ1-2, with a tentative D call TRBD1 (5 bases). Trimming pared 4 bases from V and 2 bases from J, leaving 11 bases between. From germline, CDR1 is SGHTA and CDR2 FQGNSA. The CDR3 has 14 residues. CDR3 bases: TGTGCCAGCAGCTCGGGGACTGACAACTATGGCTACACCTTC. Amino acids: CASSSGTDNYGYTF.

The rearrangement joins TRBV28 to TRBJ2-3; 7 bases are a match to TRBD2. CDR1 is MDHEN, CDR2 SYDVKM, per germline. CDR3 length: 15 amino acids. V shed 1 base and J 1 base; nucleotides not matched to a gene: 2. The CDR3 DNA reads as TGTGCCAGCAGTTTATCCCTAGCGGGCACAGATACGCAGTATTTT. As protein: CASSLSLAGTDTQYF.

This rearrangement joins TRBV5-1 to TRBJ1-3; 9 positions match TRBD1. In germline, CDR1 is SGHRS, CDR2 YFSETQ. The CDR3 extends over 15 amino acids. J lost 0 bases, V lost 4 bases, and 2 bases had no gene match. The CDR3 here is CASSQTGGSGNTIYF. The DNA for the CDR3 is TGCGCCAGCAGCCAGACAGGGGGCTCTGGAAACACCATATATTTT. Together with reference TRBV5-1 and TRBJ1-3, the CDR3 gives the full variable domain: KAGVTQTPRYLIKTRGQQVTLSCSPISGHRSVSWYQQTPGQGLQFLFEYFSETQRNKGNFPGRFSGRQFSNSRSEMNVSTLELGDSALYLCASSQTGGSGNTIYFGEGSWLTVV.

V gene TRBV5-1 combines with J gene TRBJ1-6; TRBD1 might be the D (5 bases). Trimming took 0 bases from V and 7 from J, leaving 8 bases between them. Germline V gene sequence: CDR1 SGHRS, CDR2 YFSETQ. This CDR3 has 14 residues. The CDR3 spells CASSLVGGNSPLHF. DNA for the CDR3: TGCGCCAGCAGCTTGGTGGGGGGGAATTCACCCCTCCACTTT.

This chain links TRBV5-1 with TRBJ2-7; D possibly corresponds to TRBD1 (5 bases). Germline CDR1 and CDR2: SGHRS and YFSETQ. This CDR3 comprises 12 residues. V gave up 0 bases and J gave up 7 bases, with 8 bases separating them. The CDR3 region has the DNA TGCGCCAGCAGCTTGGTAGCAGGGGAGCAGTACTTC. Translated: CASSLVAGEQYF.

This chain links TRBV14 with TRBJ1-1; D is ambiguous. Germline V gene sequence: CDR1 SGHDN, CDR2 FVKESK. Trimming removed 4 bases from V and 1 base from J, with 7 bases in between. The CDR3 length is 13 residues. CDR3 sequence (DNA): TGTGCCAGCAGCCTTGGGGAGAACACTGAAGCTTTCTTT. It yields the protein CASSLGENTEAFF.

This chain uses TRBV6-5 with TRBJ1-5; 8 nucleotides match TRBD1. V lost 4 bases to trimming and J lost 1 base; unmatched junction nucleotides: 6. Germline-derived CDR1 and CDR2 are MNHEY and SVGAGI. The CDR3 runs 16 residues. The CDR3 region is CASSSDTGGSNQPQHF. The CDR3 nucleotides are TGTGCCAGCAGTTCCGACACAGGGGGGAGCAATCAGCCCCAGCATTTT.

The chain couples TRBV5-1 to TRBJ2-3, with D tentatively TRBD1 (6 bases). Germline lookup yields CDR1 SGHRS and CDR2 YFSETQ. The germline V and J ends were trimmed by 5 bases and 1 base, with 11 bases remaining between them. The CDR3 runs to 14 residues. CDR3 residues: CASRVGAGTDTQYF. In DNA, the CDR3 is TGCGCCAGCAGGGTGGGGGCTGGCACAGATACGCAGTATTTT.

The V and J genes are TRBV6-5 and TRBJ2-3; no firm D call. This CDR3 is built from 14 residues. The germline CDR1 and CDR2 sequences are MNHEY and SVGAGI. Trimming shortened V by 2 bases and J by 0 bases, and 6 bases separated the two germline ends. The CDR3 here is CASSYASSTDTQYF. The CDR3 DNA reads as TGTGCCAGCAGTTACGCATCTAGCACAGATACGCAGTATTTT.

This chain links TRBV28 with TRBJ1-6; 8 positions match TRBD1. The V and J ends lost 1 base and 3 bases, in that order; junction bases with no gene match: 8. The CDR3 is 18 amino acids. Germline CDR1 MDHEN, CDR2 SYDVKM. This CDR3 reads CASSLSRGQGHYNSPLHF. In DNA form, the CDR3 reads TGTGCCAGCAGTTTATCCCGAGGACAGGGCCACTATAATTCACCCCTCCACTTT.